Listed here are 30 T cell receptor beta chains from one sample, sequenced in a study of OX40 agonist ivuxolimab in advanced cancers. The table came from immunoSEQ multiplex PCR; TCRdb's copy has only in-frame clones and leaves some out. Among over 30,000 clones listed, 82% were seen once. The sequencing here drew on CD4+ or CD8+ T cells sorted from blood, taken in a trial of the OX40 agonist ivuxolimab. These receptors came from an adult with an advanced solid tumor such as melanoma, head and neck, liver or kidney cancer.

The chain joins TRBV7-8 to TRBJ2-2; D not resolved. The CDR3 sequence is 14 residues long. V was shortened by 5 bases and J by 3 bases, with 10 bases between the two germline ends. The germline V gene encodes CDR1 SGHVS and CDR2 FQNEAQ. The CDR3 DNA sequence: TGTGCCAGCAGCGCAGTAGGGTACACCGGGGAGCTGTTTTTT. Encoded protein: CASSAVGYTGELFF.

The V call is TRBV10-2, the J call TRBJ2-7; D possibly corresponds to TRBD2 (5 bases). Germline V gene data show CDR1 as WSHSY and CDR2 as SAAADI. This CDR3 comprises 12 residues. V was shortened by 10 bases and J by 1 base, with 11 bases between the two germline ends. In DNA, the CDR3 is TGCGCCACTGGGGAGTATTCCTACGAGCAGTACTTC. Translating gives CATGEYSYEQYF.

This rearrangement joins TRBV27 to TRBJ1-1; D gene uncertain. CDR3 length: 11 amino acids. Trimming stripped 5 bases from V and 3 bases from J, with 4 bases between. Germline V lookup: CDR1 MNHEY, CDR2 SMNVEV (reference sequence). The CDR3: CASSPDTEAFF. The CDR3 DNA follows: TGTGCCAGCAGTCCGGACACTGAAGCTTTCTTT.

This clone was seen a handful of times. J is TRBJ2-7 and V is TRBV7-9, with TRBD2 as a possible D gene (5 bases). V lost 7 bases, J lost 7 bases, and 23 bases lay in between. The CDR3 is 15 amino acids. CDR1 SEHNR and CDR2 FQNEAQ come from the germline V gene (reference sequence). The CDR3 reads CASTHSTGSLGEQYF. In DNA form, the CDR3 reads TGTGCCAGCACCCACTCCACGGGGTCCCTAGGGGAGCAGTACTTC.

This chain joins TRBV9 and TRBJ2-7, with 7 bases aligning to TRBD1. Germline values: CDR1 SGDLS, CDR2 YYNGEE. This CDR3 has 15 residues. Trimming cost V 3 bases and J 2 bases; bases outside gene matches: 8. The CDR3 DNA is TGTGCCAGCAGCGAGGGGGCAACGATTACCTACGAGCAGTACTTC. Residues: CASSEGATITYEQYF.

The J gene is TRBJ2-7, the V gene TRBV10-3, with D possibly being TRBD2 (5 bases). The V and J ends lost 0 bases and 0 bases respectively, with 9 bases between them. The CDR3 has 15 residues. From germline, CDR1 is ENHRY and CDR2 SYGVKD. CDR3 in amino acids: CAISESERFSYEQYF. The CDR3 DNA reads TGTGCCATCAGTGAGTCAGAGCGGTTCTCCTACGAGCAGTACTTC.

The rearrangement uses TRBV27 and TRBJ2-2, with 15 bases matching TRBD2. The germline V gene encodes CDR1 MNHEY and CDR2 SMNVEV (reference sequence). V trimming: 0 bases; J trimming: 3 bases; junction bases outside the gene matches: 5. This CDR3 has 19 residues. The CDR3 here is CASSLSGGTSGRYTGELFF. The CDR3 nucleotides read TGTGCCAGCAGTTTATCGGGGGGGACTAGCGGGAGGTACACCGGGGAGCTGTTTTTT.

V and J are TRBV9 and TRBJ1-2, with unresolved D. Germline CDR1 and CDR2: SGDLS and YYNGEE. The CDR3 has 12 amino acids. Trimming removed 2 bases from V and 4 bases from J, with 6 bases in between. CDR3 DNA: TGTGCCAGCAGCGTCCCGGCCTATGGCTACACCTTC. Translated: CASSVPAYGYTF. The full variable domain, its missing parts supplied by reference TRBV9 and TRBJ1-2, is DSGVTQTPKHLITATGQRVTLRCSPRSGDLSVYWYQQSLDQGLQFLIQYYNGEERAKGNILERFSAQQFPDLHSELNLSSLELGDSALYFCASSVPAYGYTFGSGTRLTVV.

The chain couples TRBV28 to TRBJ2-3; 7 bases are a match to TRBD1. Per the germline V gene, CDR1 is MDHEN and CDR2 is SYDVKM. CDR3 length: 13 residues. After removal of 5 bases from V and 6 bases from J, the junction contained 5 bases not matched to a gene. In nucleotides, the CDR3 is TGTGCCAGCAGTATGGACAGGTTCGATACGCAGTATTTT. Its translation: CASSMDRFDTQYF.

This clone was seen a single time. The DNA is omitted, as the CDR3 cannot be located on it reliably, and the CDR3 follows TCRdb's listing. The chain uses TRBV21-1 and TRBJ2-1; the table's D call TRBD2 went unverified against the DNA. TRBV21-1 is a pseudogene segment. The length of the CDR3 is 15 amino acids, counting both ends. CDR3 in amino acids: CASLFGRGTSFEQFF.

The chain links TRBV9 to TRBJ2-5; TRBD1 is a possible D gene (5 bases). The V gene's germline CDR1 is SGDLS and CDR2 YYNGEE. Trimming removed 3 bases from V and 3 bases from J, with 15 bases in between. The CDR3 consists of 15 residues. This CDR3 is CASSGFGARKETQYF. The CDR3 DNA follows: TGTGCCAGCAGCGGCTTTGGGGCAAGAAAAGAGACCCAGTACTTC.

The gene calls are TRBV4-3 and TRBJ1-2, with a tentative D call TRBD1 (6 bases). There are 15 residues in the CDR3. Per germline, CDR1 LGHNA and CDR2 YSLEER. V gave up 2 bases and J gave up 4 bases, with 14 bases separating them. The CDR3 here is CASSQITWGLYGYTF. In DNA form, the CDR3 reads TGCGCCAGCAGCCAAATAACCTGGGGGCTCTATGGCTACACCTTC.

The V and J genes are TRBV4-1 and TRBJ2-7, with D tentatively TRBD2 (7 bases). With 4 bases removed from V and 3 bases from J, the gap between germline ends came to 16 bases. This CDR3 is built from 15 residues. Germline loops: CDR1 MGHRA, CDR2 YSYEKL. The CDR3 DNA follows: TGCGCCAGCAGCCCGCTCCTAGGGGGGGACTACGAGCAGTACTTC. Residues: CASSPLLGGDYEQYF.

A word on this clone: The sample holds other DNA sequences that translate to the same CDR3. The chain carries TRBV7-3 and TRBJ2-3; TRBD1 matches at 7 bases. This CDR3 comprises 15 residues. Germline assignment: CDR1 SGHTA and CDR2 FQGTGA. V shed 0 bases, J shed 4 bases, and the junction held 4 bases outside the gene matches. CDR3 protein: CASSLTAGGSDTQYF. The DNA for the CDR3 is TGTGCCAGCAGCTTAACGGCAGGGGGTTCAGATACGCAGTATTTT.

This rearrangement joins TRBV7-6 to TRBJ2-7, with TRBD2 matching over 13 bases. After removal of 5 bases from V and 6 bases from J, the junction contained 10 bases not matched to a gene. Germline loops: CDR1 SGHVS, CDR2 FNYEAQ. CDR3 length: 16 amino acids. The CDR3 region is CASSPLLAGGGGEQYF. The CDR3 DNA is TGTGCCAGCAGCCCGCTACTAGCGGGAGGGGGAGGCGAGCAGTACTTC.

The rearrangement links TRBV6-1 to TRBJ1-2; the D is unclear. Germline CDR1 MNHNS, CDR2 SASEGT. The CDR3 has 16 amino acids. Trimming stripped 0 bases from V and 2 bases from J, with 13 bases between. The CDR3 here is CASSEAESGSNYGYTF. Here the CDR3 DNA reads TGTGCCAGCAGTGAAGCAGAGTCAGGATCCAACTATGGCTACACCTTC.

The gene calls are TRBV27 and TRBJ2-7, with D perhaps TRBD1 (6 bases). Looked up from germline, CDR1 is MNHEY and CDR2 is SMNVEV (reference sequence). Trimming removed 2 bases at V and 0 bases at J, with 8 bases between. CDR3 length: 14 amino acids. The CDR3 protein is CASSLTGISYEQYF. In DNA, the CDR3 is TGTGCCAGCAGTTTAACAGGGATCTCCTACGAGCAGTACTTC.

V and J are TRBV6-6 and TRBJ2-7; maybe TRBD1 (6 bases). V was clipped by 5 bases and J by 1 base, with 15 bases between them. The CDR3 has 15 amino acids. The V gene's germline CDR1 is MNHNY and CDR2 SVGAGI (reference sequence). The CDR3 region is CASSPPRDKSYEQYF. CDR3 sequence (DNA): TGTGCCAGCAGTCCGCCGAGGGACAAATCCTACGAGCAGTACTTC.

The V and J genes are TRBV5-6 and TRBJ2-5; tentative D call: TRBD2 (5 bases). V was pared by 2 bases and J by 4 bases, with 18 bases between. The CDR3 spans 16 residues. Germline-derived CDR1 and CDR2 are SGHDT and YYEEEE. The CDR3 spells CASSLLQGAARETQYF. Written as DNA, the CDR3 is TGTGCCAGCAGCTTATTACAAGGAGCGGCCCGAGAGACCCAGTACTTC.

CDR3 DNA: TGTGCCAGCAGCCCCGGACAGGGTTTTGGGACCCAGTACTTC. Its protein is CASSPGQGFGTQYF. The chain couples TRBV14 to TRBJ2-5, with TRBD1 matching 8 bases. After removal of 4 bases from V and 7 bases from J, the junction contained 8 bases not matched to a gene. The CDR3 consists of 14 residues. Germline CDR1 is SGHDN and CDR2 is FVKESK.

The chain joins TRBV27 to TRBJ2-5, with D hard to call. Matching the DNA end better, TRBJ2-7 makes the J call doubtful. The CDR3 is made up of 14 amino acids. Looked up from germline, CDR1 is MNHEY and CDR2 is SMNVEV (reference sequence). The CDR3 here is CASSLARNYYEQYF. DNA of the CDR3: TGTGCCAGCAGTTTAGCGCGAAATTACTACGAGCAGTACTTC.

The V call is TRBV4-3, the J call TRBJ2-7; the D is unclear. Germline V gene data show CDR1 as LGHNA and CDR2 as YSLEER. The CDR3 is 15 residues long. Trimming pared 3 bases from V and 2 bases from J, leaving 14 bases between. Here the CDR3 DNA reads TGCGCCAGCAGCCATTACGGTAACACCGCCTACGAGCAGTACTTC. Its protein is CASSHYGNTAYEQYF.

The V call is TRBV4-1, the J call TRBJ2-3; 11 nucleotides align to TRBD2. The CDR3 is 19 residues long. Trimming at V came to 1 base and at J to 4 bases, leaving 13 bases not matched to a gene. The germline CDR1 and CDR2 sequences are MGHRA and YSYEKL. The CDR3 nucleotides read TGCGCCAGCAGCCAAGTGCCGGGGACTAGCGGAGGGGGGGCAGATACGCAGTATTTT. As protein: CASSQVPGTSGGGADTQYF.

V and J are TRBV27 and TRBJ2-1; D might be TRBD2 (7 bases). This CDR3 spans 14 amino acids. V lost 3 bases to trimming and J lost 6 bases, with 12 bases between them. The germline V gene has CDR1 MNHEY and CDR2 SMNVEV (reference sequence). The CDR3 sequence is CASSFGGRGNEQFF. In DNA, the CDR3 is TGTGCCAGCAGTTTCGGGGGGCGGGGCAATGAGCAGTTCTTC.

This rearrangement joins TRBV7-9 to TRBJ2-1; no reliable D call. Germline assignment: CDR1 SEHNR and CDR2 FQNEAQ (reference sequence). This CDR3 region has 13 residues. V was shortened by 10 bases and J by 3 bases, with 13 bases between the two germline ends. The CDR3 is CATSRADYNEQFF. CDR3 bases: TGTGCCACCTCCCGGGCCGACTACAATGAGCAGTTCTTC.

This chain links TRBV30 with TRBJ2-7; D is unclear. The CDR3 length is 12 residues. CDR1 GTSNPN and CDR2 SVGIG come from the germline V gene (reference sequence). Trimming removed 3 bases from V and 4 bases from J, with 10 bases in between. The CDR3 protein is CAWSSVGYEQYF. Written as DNA, the CDR3 is TGTGCCTGGAGCTCAGTGGGGTACGAGCAGTACTTC.

V is TRBV11-2 and J is TRBJ2-7; D is unresolved. This CDR3 has 16 amino acids. Germline assignment: CDR1 SGHAT and CDR2 FQNNGV. The V end lost 2 bases, the J end lost 2 bases, and 16 bases lay between the germline ends. DNA of the CDR3: TGTGCCAGCAGCTTAAACTACCAAGCCTCTACCTACGAGCAGTACTTC. This translates into CASSLNYQASTYEQYF.

The chain employs TRBV27 and TRBJ2-5; 7 bases fit TRBD1. The germline gives CDR1 MNHEY, CDR2 SMNVEV (reference sequence). The CDR3 consists of 13 residues. The V gene end was trimmed by 6 bases and the J gene end by 1 base; junction bases not matched to a gene: 2. CDR3 coding DNA: TGTGCCAGCAGAGACAGGGCCCAAGAGACCCAGTACTTC. It is translated as CASRDRAQETQYF.

The CDR3 loop is CASSLGPGMALDTIYF. In DNA, the CDR3 is TGTGCCAGCAGCTTGGGACCAGGAATGGCGTTGGACACCATATATTTT. V is TRBV5-5 and J is TRBJ1-3; D is undetermined. The CDR3 consists of 16 residues. V shed 0 bases and J shed 8 bases, with 18 bases lying between them. The germline V gene encodes CDR1 SGHKS and CDR2 YYEKEE (reference sequence).

The chain employs TRBV11-2 and TRBJ2-2; 7 bases match TRBD1. From germline, CDR1 is SGHAT and CDR2 FQNNGV. V lost 3 bases and J lost 7; bases outside the gene matches: 8. CDR3 length equals 15 residues. The CDR3 DNA sequence: TGTGCCAGCAGCTTTCAGACAGGGTACAGCGGGGAGCTGTTTTTT. The encoded protein is CASSFQTGYSGELFF. Looking up the rest from reference TRBV11-2 and TRBJ2-2 gives the full variable domain: EAGVAQSPRYKIIEKRQSVAFWCNPISGHATLYWYQQILGQGPKLLIQFQNNGVVDDSQLPKDRFSAERLKGVDSTLKIQPAKLEDSAVYLCASSFQTGYSGELFFGEGSRLTVL.